Below, one TCR beta chain is given with its context. A much larger clone lies a single base off, so this may be a read error. This specimen comes from a study of T cells in Graves' hyperthyroidism and ophthalmopathy. This CDR3 spans 17 amino acids. J lost 6 bases, V lost 4 bases, and 14 bases had no gene match. Germline V gene data show CDR1 as LGHDT and CDR2 as YNNKEL (reference sequence). Amplification yielded TCR beta CDR3 regions, with RNA transcripts as the source. The study used the HTBI primer set for a first-round RT-PCR of the TCR CDR3. Each CDR3 protein is one row after TCRdb ran MiXCR on the multiplex PCR reads. The table has around 300,000 distinct CDR3 sequences, approximately 13% seen once. Patients showing uncontrolled infection, other autoimmune disease, pregnancy or lactation were ineligible.

This TCR was sampled from a woman between 40 and 55 years old with Graves' hyperthyroidism. V and J are TRBV3-1 and TRBJ2-5, with TRBD2 identical over 10 bases. The sample consisted of blood. The CDR3 nucleotides are TGTGCCAGCAGCCGAGAGGGCCTAGCGGGAGTTCGGAAGACCCAGTACTTC. The encoded protein is CASSREGLAGVRKTQYF.